The T cell receptor (beta chain) described here comes from a study of T cells in tuberculosis. Study-level information: T cells were selected with CD1B tetramers loaded with glucose monomycolate. This South African cohort compared adolescents with or without latent tuberculosis against adults with active tuberculosis.

The table came from immunoSEQ multiplex PCR; TCRdb's copy has only in-frame clones and leaves some out. The sample contains 35,000 to 55,000 clones, 94% of which appear only once. Germline V gives CDR1 SGHNT, CDR2 YYREEE (reference sequence). The V end was cut by 2 bases, the J end by 5 bases, with 19 bases between. CDR3 size: 16 residues. The sample comprised PBMCs. The chain joins TRBV5-4 to TRBJ1-1; possibly TRBD1 for D (6 bases). This receptor was obtained from a donor aged 10 to 29 with latent tuberculosis or without tuberculosis infection. Some clones in this sample may be carry-over from other donors' samples. CDR3 nucleotide sequence: TGTGCCAGCAGCTTCGGGGGGGCCAAGGGTTTTACTGAAGCTTTCTTT. Translation gives CASSFGGAKGFTEAFF. Full variable domain (remainder filled in from reference TRBV5-4 and TRBJ1-1): ETGVTQSPTHLIKTRGQQVTLRCSSQSGHNTVSWYQQALGQGPQFIFQYYREEENGRGNFPPRFSGLQFPNYSSELNVNALELDDSALYLCASSFGGAKGFTEAFFGQGTRLTVV.